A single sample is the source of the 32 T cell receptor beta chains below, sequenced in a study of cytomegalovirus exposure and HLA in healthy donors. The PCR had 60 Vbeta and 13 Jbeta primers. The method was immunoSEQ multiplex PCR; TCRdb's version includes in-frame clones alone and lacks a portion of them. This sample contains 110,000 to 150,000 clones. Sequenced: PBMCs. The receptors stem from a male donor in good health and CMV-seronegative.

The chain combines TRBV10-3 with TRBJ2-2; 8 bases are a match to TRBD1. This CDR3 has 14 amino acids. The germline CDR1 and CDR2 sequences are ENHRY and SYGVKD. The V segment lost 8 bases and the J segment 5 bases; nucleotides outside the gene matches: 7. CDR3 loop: CAIGGTGRTGELFF. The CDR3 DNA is TGTGCCATCGGGGGGACAGGACGAACCGGGGAGCTGTTTTTT.

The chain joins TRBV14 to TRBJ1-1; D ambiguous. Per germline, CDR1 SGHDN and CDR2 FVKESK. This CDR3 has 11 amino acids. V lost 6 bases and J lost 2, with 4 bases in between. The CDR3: CASSLNTEAFF. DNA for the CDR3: TGTGCCAGCAGTCTTAACACTGAAGCTTTCTTT.

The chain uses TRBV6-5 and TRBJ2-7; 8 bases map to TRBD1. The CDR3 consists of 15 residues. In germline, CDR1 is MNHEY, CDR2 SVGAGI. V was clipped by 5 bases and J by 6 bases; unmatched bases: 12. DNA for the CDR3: TGTGCCAGCAGTCCCAGGGGGCCAGGATTTAGCGAGCAGTACTTC. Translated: CASSPRGPGFSEQYF.

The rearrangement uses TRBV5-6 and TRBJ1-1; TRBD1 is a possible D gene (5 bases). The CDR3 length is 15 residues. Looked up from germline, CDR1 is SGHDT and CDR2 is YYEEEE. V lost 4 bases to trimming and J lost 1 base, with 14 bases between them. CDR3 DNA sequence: TGTGCCAGCAGCCAATACAAGGGGCAGAACACTGAAGCTTTCTTT. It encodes CASSQYKGQNTEAFF.

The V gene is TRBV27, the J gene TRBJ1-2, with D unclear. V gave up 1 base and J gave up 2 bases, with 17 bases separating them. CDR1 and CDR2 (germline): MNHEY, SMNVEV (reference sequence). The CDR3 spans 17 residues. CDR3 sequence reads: CASSLYGTGGGNYGYTF. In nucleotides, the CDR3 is TGTGCCAGCAGTTTATACGGAACCGGAGGCGGGAACTATGGCTACACCTTC.

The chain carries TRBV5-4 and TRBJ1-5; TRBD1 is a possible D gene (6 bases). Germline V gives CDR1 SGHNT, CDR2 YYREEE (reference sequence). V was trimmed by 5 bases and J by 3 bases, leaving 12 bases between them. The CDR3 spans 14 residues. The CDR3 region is CASSLAGVNQPQHF. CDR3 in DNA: TGTGCCAGCAGTCTCGCAGGGGTCAATCAGCCCCAGCATTTT.

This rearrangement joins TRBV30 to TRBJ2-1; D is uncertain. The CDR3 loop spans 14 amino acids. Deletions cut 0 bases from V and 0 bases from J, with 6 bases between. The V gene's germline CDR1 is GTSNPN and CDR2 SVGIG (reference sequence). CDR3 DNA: TGTGCCTGGAGTGTTACTGACTCCTACAATGAGCAGTTCTTC. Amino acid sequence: CAWSVTDSYNEQFF.

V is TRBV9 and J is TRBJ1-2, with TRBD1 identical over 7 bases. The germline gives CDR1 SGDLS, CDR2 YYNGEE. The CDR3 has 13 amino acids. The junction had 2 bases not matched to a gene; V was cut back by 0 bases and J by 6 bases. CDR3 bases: TGTGCCAGCAGCGTAGCAACAGGGGATGGCTACACCTTC. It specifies CASSVATGDGYTF.

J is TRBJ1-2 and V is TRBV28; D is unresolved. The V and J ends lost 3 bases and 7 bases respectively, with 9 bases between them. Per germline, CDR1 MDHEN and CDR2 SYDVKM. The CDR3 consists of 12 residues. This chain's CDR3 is CASSFRPGGYTF. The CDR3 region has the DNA TGTGCCAGCAGTTTTCGTCCGGGTGGCTACACCTTC.

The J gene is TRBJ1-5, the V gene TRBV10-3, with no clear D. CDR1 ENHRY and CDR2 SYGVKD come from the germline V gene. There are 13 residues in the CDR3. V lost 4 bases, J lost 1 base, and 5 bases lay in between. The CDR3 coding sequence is TGTGCCATCAGTGGTTCAAGCAATCAGCCCCAGCATTTT. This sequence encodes CAISGSSNQPQHF.

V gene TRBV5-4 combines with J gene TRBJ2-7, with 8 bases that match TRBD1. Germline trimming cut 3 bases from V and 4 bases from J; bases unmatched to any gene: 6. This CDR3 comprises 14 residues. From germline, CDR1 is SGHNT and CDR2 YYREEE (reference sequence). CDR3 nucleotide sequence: TGTGCCAGCAGCTCCGGGACAGGTCGTTACGAGCAGTACTTC. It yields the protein CASSSGTGRYEQYF.

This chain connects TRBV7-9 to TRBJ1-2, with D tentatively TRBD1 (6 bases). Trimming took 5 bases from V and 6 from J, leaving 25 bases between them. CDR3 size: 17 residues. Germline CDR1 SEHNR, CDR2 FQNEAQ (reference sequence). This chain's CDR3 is CASSPLAPDRSSHGYTF. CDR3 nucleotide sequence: TGTGCCAGCAGCCCTTTAGCCCCGGACAGATCCAGCCATGGCTACACCTTC.

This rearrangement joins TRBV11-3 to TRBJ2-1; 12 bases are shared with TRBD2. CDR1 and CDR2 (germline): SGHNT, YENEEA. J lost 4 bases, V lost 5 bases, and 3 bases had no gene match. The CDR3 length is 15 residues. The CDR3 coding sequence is TGTGCCAGCAGCCCTGGACTAGCGGGGTACAATGAGCAGTTCTTC. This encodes CASSPGLAGYNEQFF. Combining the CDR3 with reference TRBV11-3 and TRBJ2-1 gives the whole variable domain EAGVVQSPRYKIIEKKQPVAFWCNPISGHNTLYWYLQNLGQGPELLIRYENEEAVDDSQLPKDRFSAERLKGVDSTLKIQPAELGDSAVYLCASSPGLAGYNEQFFGPGTRLTVL.

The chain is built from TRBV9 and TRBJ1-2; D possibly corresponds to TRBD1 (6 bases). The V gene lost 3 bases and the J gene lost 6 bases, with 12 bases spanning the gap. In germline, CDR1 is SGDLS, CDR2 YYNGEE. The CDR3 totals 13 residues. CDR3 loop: CASSDRDTHGYTF. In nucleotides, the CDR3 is TGTGCCAGCAGCGACAGGGATACCCATGGCTACACCTTC.

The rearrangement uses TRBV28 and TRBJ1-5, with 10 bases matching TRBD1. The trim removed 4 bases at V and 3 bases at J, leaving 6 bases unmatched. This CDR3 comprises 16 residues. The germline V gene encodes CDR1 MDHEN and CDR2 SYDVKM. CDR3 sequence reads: CASSSWDRGTNQPQHF. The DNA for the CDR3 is TGTGCCAGCAGTTCTTGGGACAGGGGCACCAATCAGCCCCAGCATTTT.

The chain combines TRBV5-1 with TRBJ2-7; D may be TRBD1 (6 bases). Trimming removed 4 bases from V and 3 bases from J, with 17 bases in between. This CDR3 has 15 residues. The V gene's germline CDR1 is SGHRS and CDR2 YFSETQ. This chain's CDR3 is CASSEAGTQGYEQYF. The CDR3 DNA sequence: TGCGCCAGCAGCGAGGCCGGGACACAGGGCTACGAGCAGTACTTC.

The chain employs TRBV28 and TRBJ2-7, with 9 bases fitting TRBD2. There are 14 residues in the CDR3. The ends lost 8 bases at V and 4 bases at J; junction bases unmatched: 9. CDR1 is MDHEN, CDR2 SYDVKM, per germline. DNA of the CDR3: TGTGCCAGCTCTTGGGGTAGCGGGGGTTACGAGCAGTACTTC. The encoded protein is CASSWGSGGYEQYF.

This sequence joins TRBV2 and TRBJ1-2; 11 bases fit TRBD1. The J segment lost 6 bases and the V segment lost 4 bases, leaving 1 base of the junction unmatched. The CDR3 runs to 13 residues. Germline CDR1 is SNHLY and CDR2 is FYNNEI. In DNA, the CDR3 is TGTGCCAGCAGTGGGACAGGGGGCAATGGCTACACCTTC. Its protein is CASSGTGGNGYTF.

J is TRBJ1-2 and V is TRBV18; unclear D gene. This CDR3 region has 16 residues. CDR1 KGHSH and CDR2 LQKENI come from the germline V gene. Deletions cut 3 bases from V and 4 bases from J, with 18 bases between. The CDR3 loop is CASSPEAGRLFYGYTF. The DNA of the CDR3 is TGTGCCAGCTCACCGGAGGCAGGCAGACTATTCTATGGCTACACCTTC.

The DNA of the CDR3 is TGTGCCAGCTCACCATACGCATCGAGTCAATCACCCCTCCACTTT. Translating gives CASSPYASSQSPLHF. The chain combines TRBV18 with TRBJ1-6; D uncertain. The V gene's germline CDR1 is KGHSH and CDR2 LQKENI. This CDR3 is 15 amino acids long. V lost 2 bases and J 10 bases, leaving 15 bases between the germline ends.

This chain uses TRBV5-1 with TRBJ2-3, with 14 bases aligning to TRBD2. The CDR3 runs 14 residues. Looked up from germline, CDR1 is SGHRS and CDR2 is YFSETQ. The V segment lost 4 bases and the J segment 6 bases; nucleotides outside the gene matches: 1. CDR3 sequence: CASSRTSGRDTQYF. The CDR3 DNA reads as TGCGCCAGCAGCCGGACTAGCGGGAGGGATACGCAGTATTTT.

CDR3 in amino acids: CAWSRETQYF. The CDR3 DNA follows: TGTGCCTGGTCCCGGGAGACCCAGTACTTC. The V and J genes are TRBV30 and TRBJ2-5; D not certain. Germline CDR1 is GTSNPN and CDR2 is SVGIG (reference sequence). V gave up 5 bases and J gave up 5 bases, with 6 bases separating them. CDR3 length equals 10 residues. Supplemented by reference TRBV30 and TRBJ2-5, the full variable domain reads SQTIHQWPATLVQPVGSPLSLECTVEGTSNPNLYWYRQAAGRGLQLLFYSVGIGQISSEVPQNLSASRPQDRQFILSSKKLLLSDSGFYLCAWSRETQYFGPGTRLLVL.

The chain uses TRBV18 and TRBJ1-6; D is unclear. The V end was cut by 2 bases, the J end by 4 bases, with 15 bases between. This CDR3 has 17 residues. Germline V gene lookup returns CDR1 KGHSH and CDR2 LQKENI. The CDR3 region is CASSPLPGLQYNSPLHF. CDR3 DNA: TGTGCCAGCTCACCATTGCCAGGACTTCAATATAATTCACCCCTCCACTTT.

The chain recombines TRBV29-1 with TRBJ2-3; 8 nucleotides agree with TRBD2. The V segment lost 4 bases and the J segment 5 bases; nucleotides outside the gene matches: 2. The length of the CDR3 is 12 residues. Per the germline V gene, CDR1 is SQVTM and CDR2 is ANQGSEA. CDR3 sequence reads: CSVVGGGDTQYF. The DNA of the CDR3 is TGCAGCGTTGTCGGGGGGGGAGATACGCAGTATTTT.

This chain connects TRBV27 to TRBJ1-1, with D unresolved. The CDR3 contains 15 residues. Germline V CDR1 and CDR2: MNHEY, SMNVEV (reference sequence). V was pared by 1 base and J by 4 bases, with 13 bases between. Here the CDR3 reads CASSLFPGRSTEAFF. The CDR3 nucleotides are TGTGCCAGCAGTTTATTCCCGGGTCGGAGCACTGAAGCTTTCTTT.

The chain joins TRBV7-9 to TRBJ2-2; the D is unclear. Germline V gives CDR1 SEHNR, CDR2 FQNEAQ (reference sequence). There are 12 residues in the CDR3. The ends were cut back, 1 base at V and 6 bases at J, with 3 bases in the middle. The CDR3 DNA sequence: TGTGCCAGCAGCTTAGGAGCCGGGGAGCTGTTTTTT. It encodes CASSLGAGELFF.

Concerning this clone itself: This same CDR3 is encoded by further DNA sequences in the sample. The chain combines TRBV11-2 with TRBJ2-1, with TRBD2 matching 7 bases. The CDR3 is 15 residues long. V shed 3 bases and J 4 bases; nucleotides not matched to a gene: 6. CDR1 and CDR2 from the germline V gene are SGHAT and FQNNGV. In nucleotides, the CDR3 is TGTGCCAGCAGCTTGGGGCTAGCGGAATACAATGAGCAGTTCTTC. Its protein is CASSLGLAEYNEQFF.

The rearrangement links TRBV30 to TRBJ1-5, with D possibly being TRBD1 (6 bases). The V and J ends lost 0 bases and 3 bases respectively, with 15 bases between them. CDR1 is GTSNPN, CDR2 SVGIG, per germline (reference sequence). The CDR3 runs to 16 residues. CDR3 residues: CAWSVASGAINQPQHF. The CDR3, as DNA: TGTGCCTGGAGTGTTGCGTCAGGGGCGATCAATCAGCCCCAGCATTTT.

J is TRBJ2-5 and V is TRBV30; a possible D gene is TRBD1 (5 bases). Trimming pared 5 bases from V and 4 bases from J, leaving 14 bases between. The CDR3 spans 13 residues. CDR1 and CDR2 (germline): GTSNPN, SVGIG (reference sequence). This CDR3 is CAWSTGRTETQYF. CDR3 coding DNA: TGTGCCTGGTCTACAGGAAGAACAGAGACCCAGTACTTC.

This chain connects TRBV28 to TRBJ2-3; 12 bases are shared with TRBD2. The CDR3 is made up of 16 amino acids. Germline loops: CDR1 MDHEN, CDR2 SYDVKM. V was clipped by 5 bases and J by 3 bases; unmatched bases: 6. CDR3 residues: CASSQTSGGRTDTQYF. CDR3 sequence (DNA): TGTGCCAGCAGTCAAACTAGCGGGGGGCGGACAGATACGCAGTATTTT.

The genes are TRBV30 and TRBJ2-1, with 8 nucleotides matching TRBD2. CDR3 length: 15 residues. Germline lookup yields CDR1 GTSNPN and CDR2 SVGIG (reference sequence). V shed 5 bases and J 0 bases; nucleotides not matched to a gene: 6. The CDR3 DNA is TGTGCCTGGGAGCGGGAGTCCCTCTCCTACAATGAGCAGTTCTTC. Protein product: CAWERESLSYNEQFF.

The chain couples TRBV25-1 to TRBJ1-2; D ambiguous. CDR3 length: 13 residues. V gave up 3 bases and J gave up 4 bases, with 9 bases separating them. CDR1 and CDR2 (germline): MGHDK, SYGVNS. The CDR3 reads CASSERVGYGYTF. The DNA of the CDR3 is TGTGCCAGCAGTGAGAGGGTTGGCTATGGCTACACCTTC.